Listed below are T cell receptor beta chains from one sample, sequenced in a study of identical twins. TCRdb re-called the 5' RACE reads with MiXCR, one entry per CDR3 protein. Counted here are more than 650,000 distinct CDR3 sequences, around 6% occurring once; the ten biggest clones make up roughly 2%. Sequences were obtained from naive T cells sorted from blood. All receptors derive from a man between 18 and 29 years old in good health. CDR3s include the opening cysteine and the closing phenylalanine or tryptophan. A D gene is named only where the DNA matches it firmly. Clone size is not always given. Where it is, it says once, few, many or a class for expanded clones.

j_call d_call v_call clone_size cdr3_nt cdr3_aa
TRBJ2-7 NA TRBV6-1 many TGTGCCAGCAGTCTTATCGACTCGACTTCCTACGAGCAGTACTTC CASSLIDSTSYEQYF
TRBJ1-6 TRBD1 TRBV4-3 few TGCGCCAGCAGCACGACGACAGGGCTTAATTCACCCCTCCACTTT CASSTTTGLNSPLHF
TRBJ1-2 TRBD1 TRBV20-1 NA TGCAGTGCTCGCCCGACTGGGACAGCTAACTATGGCTACACCTTC CSARPTGTANYGYTF
TRBJ2-7 TRBD1 TRBV6-1 NA TGTGCCAGCAGTGAACCCGGGACAGGGGTCGAGCAGTACTTC CASSEPGTGVEQYF
TRBJ1-1 TRBD1 TRBV7-9 many TGTGCCAGCAGCGGACAGGTGACGAACACTGAAGCTTTCTTT CASSGQVTNTEAFF
TRBJ2-1 NA TRBV5-5 many TGTGCCAGCAGCTTGGAGGGCCACAGCTCCTACAATGAGCAGTTCTTC CASSLEGHSSYNEQFF
TRBJ2-3 TRBD2 TRBV5-1 few TGCGCCAGCAGCAAAGTCGGGACTAGCGGAGCCCCCACTGCCACAGATACGCAGTATTTT CASSKVGTSGAPTATDTQYF
TRBJ1-1 NA TRBV5-1 many TGCGCCAGCAGCTTGGAGGGTACTGGGATGGGCACTGAAGCTTTCTTT CASSLEGTGMGTEAFF
TRBJ1-1 NA TRBV9 NA TGTGCCAGCAGCGTGCTTGGGAACACTGAAGCTTTCTTT CASSVLGNTEAFF
TRBJ2-1 TRBD2 TRBV28 many TGTGCCAGCAGTTTAGCCCTAGCGGGAGACTATGAGCAGTTCTTC CASSLALAGDYEQFF
TRBJ2-1 TRBD2 TRBV7-9 few TGTGCCAGCAGCCCGGGGCGGGAGAAGTTCTTC CASSPGREKFF
TRBJ2-7 TRBD2 TRBV9 NA TGTGCCAGCAGCAGAGGGACTAACTCCTACGAGCAGTACTTC CASSRGTNSYEQYF
TRBJ2-3 TRBD2 TRBV6-1 many TGTGCCAGCAGTGAGGGACTAGCGGGCTACACAGATACGCAGTATTTT CASSEGLAGYTDTQYF
TRBJ2-1 NA TRBV5-6 few TGTGCCAGCAGCTTGTGGCCTCCCTCCTACAATGAGCAGTTCTTC CASSLWPPSYNEQFF
TRBJ2-5 NA TRBV28 few TGTGCCAGCACCTCCCGGGGCCTCCAAGAGACCCAGTACTTC CASTSRGLQETQYF
TRBJ1-2 NA TRBV27 NA TGTGCCAGCAGTGAAACCCCAGTGTCTGGCTACACCTTC CASSETPVSGYTF
TRBJ2-1 NA TRBV15 many TGTGCCACCAGCAGAGTCCTAGTTGGTGAGCAGTTCTTC CATSRVLVGEQFF
TRBJ2-3 TRBD2 TRBV4-2 many TGTGCCAGCAGCTCCACCGGGACTAGCGGTAGCACAGATACGCAGTATTTT CASSSTGTSGSTDTQYF
TRBJ1-3 NA TRBV10-3 many TGTGCCATCAGTGAGATTTGGAAATACGGAAACACCATATATTTT CAISEIWKYGNTIYF
TRBJ2-2 NA TRBV3-1 NA TGTGCCAGCAGCCCCTCGGGGACAAGAAACACCGGGGAGCTGTTTTTT CASSPSGTRNTGELFF
TRBJ2-1 NA TRBV20-1 many TGCAGTGCTAGAGATTTAGCTGACTCCTACAATGAGCAGTTCTTC CSARDLADSYNEQFF
TRBJ2-7 NA TRBV20-1 many TGCAGTGCTCCGGGGGATCCCGAGCAGTACTTC CSAPGDPEQYF
TRBJ2-7 NA TRBV5-6 few TGTGCCAGCAGCTTGGGGCCCCCGCTAAGGGGGCAGTACTTC CASSLGPPLRGQYF
TRBJ2-7 NA TRBV10-3 many TGTGCCATCAGACAAATAGCGGACTTGGAGCAGTACTTC CAIRQIADLEQYF
TRBJ2-1 NA TRBV4-1 many TGCGCCAGCAGCCAAGATCGGCTAGCGCCTTACAATGAGCAGTTCTTC CASSQDRLAPYNEQFF
TRBJ2-3 NA TRBV29-1 many TGCAGCGTTCGGCTGGGAGATACGCAGTATTTT CSVRLGDTQYF
TRBJ1-5 NA TRBV3-1 few TGTGCCAGCAGCCAAGATCCAGGTTTTCAGCCCCAGCATTTT CASSQDPGFQPQHF
TRBJ2-3 TRBD2 TRBV27 few TGTGCCAGCAGAGCGGGAGCCCCCACAGATACGCAGTATTTT CASRAGAPTDTQYF
TRBJ2-2 NA TRBV12-3/TRBV12-4 many TGTGCCAGCAGTTGGGGATACACCGGGGAGCTGTTTTTT CASSWGYTGELFF
TRBJ1-5 NA TRBV7-9 few TGTGCCAGCAGCCCCCAGACAGCGGTAAGCAATCAGCCCCAGCATTTT CASSPQTAVSNQPQHF
TRBJ1-1 NA TRBV6-5 few TGTGCCAGCAGTTACTCCCCGCGGAACACTGAAGCTTTCTTT CASSYSPRNTEAFF
TRBJ2-3 TRBD1 TRBV24-1 NA TGTGCCACCAGTGATACCGGGACAGGGGGGACCACAGATACGCAGTATTTT CATSDTGTGGTTDTQYF
TRBJ2-2 NA TRBV29-1 many TGCAGCGTTGAAATGGCCCTGGCCGGGGAGCTGTTTTTT CSVEMALAGELFF
TRBJ2-3 TRBD1 TRBV5-1 many TGCGCCAGCAGCCCATTTACAGGGGGATCCACAGATACGCAGTATTTT CASSPFTGGSTDTQYF
TRBJ2-3 TRBD2 TRBV18 few TGTGCCAGCTCACCTGCTAGCGGGAGTCTTCGGGGGACGCAGTATTTT CASSPASGSLRGTQYF
TRBJ2-3 NA TRBV6-4 few TGTGCCAGCAGTGATGGGGCGGGCACAGATACGCAGTATTTT CASSDGAGTDTQYF
TRBJ2-7 NA TRBV7-9 many TGTGCCACCCGGGACCGTTACTACGAGCAGTACTTC CATRDRYYEQYF
TRBJ1-2 NA TRBV12-3/TRBV12-4 many TGTGCCAGCAGTTTAGTCTGGGGGTATGGCTACACCTTC CASSLVWGYGYTF
TRBJ2-1 NA TRBV27 few TGTGCCAGCAGTTTATCGCCGGGGGCTAGGCATCGGGAGCAGTTCTTC CASSLSPGARHREQFF
TRBJ2-1 TRBD2 TRBV10-3 few TGTGCCATCAACCCTGGACTAGCGGGTGGAGACAATGAGCAGTTCTTC CAINPGLAGGDNEQFF